These 27 T cell receptor beta chains were all obtained from the same sample, sequenced in a study of cytomegalovirus exposure and HLA in healthy donors. Primers included in the PCR were 60 Vbeta and 13 Jbeta primers. Assay used: immunoSEQ multiplex PCR; TCRdb lists only in-frame clones, some missing. In the table there are roughly 84,000 clones, around 66% of which are singletons. Sequencing input: PBMCs. All receptors derive from a woman in her 40s in good health and CMV-seropositive.

This clone was recorded a few times. This chain connects TRBV19 to TRBJ2-1, with 7 bases matching TRBD2. The CDR3 is 15 amino acids. The germline CDR1 and CDR2 sequences are LNHDA and SQIVND (reference sequence). V trimming: 1 base; J trimming: 4 bases; junction bases outside the gene matches: 4. In DNA, the CDR3 is TGTGCCAGTAGTATAGGGGCGGGAGTATACAATGAGCAGTTCTTC. Protein product: CASSIGAGVYNEQFF. The entire variable domain, with the rest obtained from reference TRBV19 and TRBJ2-1, is as follows: DGGITQSPKYLFRKEGQNVTLSCEQNLNHDAMYWYRQDPGQGLRLIYYSQIVNDFQKGDIAEGYSVSREKKESFPLTVTSAQKNPTAFYLCASSIGAGVYNEQFFGPGTRLTVL.

The CDR3 bases are TGTGCCAGCAGCTTCCTAGGTACCGGGGAGCTGTTTTTT. It codes for CASSFLGTGELFF. The chain has TRBV7-9 and TRBJ2-2; D is unclear. V lost 3 bases to trimming and J lost 5 bases, with 7 bases between them. Per germline, CDR1 SEHNR and CDR2 FQNEAQ (reference sequence). The CDR3 consists of 13 residues.

There are a few counts of this clone. The chain carries TRBV7-2 and TRBJ2-1, with D possibly matching TRBD2 (5 bases). This CDR3 region has 14 residues. V gave up 0 bases and J gave up 9 bases, with 12 bases separating them. CDR1 and CDR2 from the germline V gene are SGHTA and FQGNSA. The CDR3 region is CASSLASLAIEQFF. The CDR3 nucleotides read TGTGCCAGCAGCTTAGCGTCGCTAGCTATTGAGCAGTTCTTC. Using reference TRBV7-2 and TRBJ2-1 for the parts outside the CDR3, the full variable domain is GAGVSQSPSNKVTEKGKDVELRCDPISGHTALYWYRQSLGQGLEFLIYFQGNSAPDKSGLPSDRFSAERTGGSVSTLTIQRTQQEDSAVYLCASSLASLAIEQFFGPGTRLTVL.

V and J are TRBV15 and TRBJ1-5; D is unresolved. CDR1 LNHNV and CDR2 YYDKDF come from the germline V gene (reference sequence). V lost 0 bases, J lost 1 base, and 13 bases lay in between. The CDR3 sequence is 17 residues long. The CDR3 bases are TGTGCCACCAGCAGAGATCTTCTTACAGTGAGCAATCAGCCCCAGCATTTT. Its protein is CATSRDLLTVSNQPQHF.

This clone was counted between two and nine times. This chain links TRBV28 with TRBJ1-1; D remains ambiguous. The length of the CDR3 is 14 residues. V shed 5 bases and J shed 0 bases, with 10 bases lying between them. Germline V gene sequence: CDR1 MDHEN, CDR2 SYDVKM. The CDR3: CASSPFRVNTEAFF. CDR3 sequence (DNA): TGTGCCAGCAGTCCCTTTCGGGTGAACACTGAAGCTTTCTTT. The full variable domain, its missing parts supplied by reference TRBV28 and TRBJ1-1, is DVKVTQSSRYLVKRTGEKVFLECVQDMDHENMFWYRQDPGLGLRLIYFSYDVKMKEKGDIPEGYSVSREKKERFSLILESASTNQTSMYLCASSPFRVNTEAFFGQGTRLTVV.

This clone came up a few times. The V gene is TRBV28, the J gene TRBJ2-7, with TRBD1 identical over 8 bases. From germline, CDR1 is MDHEN and CDR2 SYDVKM. The CDR3 consists of 15 residues. Trimming took 6 bases from V and 0 from J; bases not matched to a gene: 7. DNA of the CDR3: TGTGCCAGCAGGAATGACAGGGGAAGCTCCTACGAGCAGTACTTC. Translating it yields CASRNDRGSSYEQYF.

This clone was detected a few times. V gene TRBV11-2 combines with J gene TRBJ2-3, with 11 bases matching TRBD2. Germline V lookup: CDR1 SGHAT, CDR2 FQNNGV. This CDR3 is 15 amino acids long. The junction had 3 bases not matched to a gene; V was cut back by 4 bases and J by 3 bases. The CDR3 reads CASSWRLAGTDTQYF. Written as DNA, the CDR3 is TGTGCCAGCAGCTGGAGACTAGCGGGAACAGATACGCAGTATTTT.

The gene calls are TRBV2 and TRBJ1-5, with D possibly TRBD1 on 6 matching bases. This CDR3 comprises 15 residues. Trimming removed 6 bases at V and 0 bases at J, with 12 bases between. Looked up from germline, CDR1 is SNHLY and CDR2 is FYNNEI. In nucleotides, the CDR3 is TGTGCCAGCAGCTCGGGACACCCTAGCAATCAGCCCCAGCATTTT. Protein sequence: CASSSGHPSNQPQHF. The whole variable domain, filled in from reference TRBV2 and TRBJ1-5, reads EPEVTQTPSHQVTQMGQEVILRCVPISNHLYFYWYRQILGQKVEFLVSFYNNEISEKSEIFDDQFSVERPDGSNFTLKIRSTKLEDSAMYFCASSSGHPSNQPQHFGDGTRLSIL.

V usage is TRBV11-2 and J usage is TRBJ1-1; no firm D call. From germline, CDR1 is SGHAT and CDR2 FQNNGV. There are 14 residues in the CDR3. Trimming took 2 bases from V and 4 from J, leaving 11 bases between them. The CDR3 DNA reads TGTGCCAGCAGCTTAACGGGGTCTGGCACTGAAGCTTTCTTT. Protein product: CASSLTGSGTEAFF.

This rearrangement joins TRBV9 to TRBJ1-3, with 9 bases that match TRBD1. Trimming at V came to 2 bases and at J to 4 bases, leaving 13 bases not matched to a gene. The CDR3 runs to 18 residues. Germline assignment: CDR1 SGDLS and CDR2 YYNGEE. CDR3 sequence (DNA): TGTGCCAGCAGCGTCCGGGACAGGGCTCTCTATCCCGGAAACACCATATATTTT. This encodes CASSVRDRALYPGNTIYF.

This clone occurred a few times. The rearrangement joins TRBV19 to TRBJ2-7, with 14 bases that match TRBD2. After removal of 5 bases from V and 2 bases from J, the junction contained 5 bases not matched to a gene. There are 16 residues in the CDR3. Germline V CDR1 and CDR2: LNHDA, SQIVND (reference sequence). CDR3 sequence (DNA): TGTGCCAGTAGTCTGGGACTAGCGGGGGATACCTACGAGCAGTACTTC. Its protein product is CASSLGLAGDTYEQYF. The full variable domain, completed using reference TRBV19 and TRBJ2-7, is DGGITQSPKYLFRKEGQNVTLSCEQNLNHDAMYWYRQDPGQGLRLIYYSQIVNDFQKGDIAEGYSVSREKKESFPLTVTSAQKNPTAFYLCASSLGLAGDTYEQYFGPGTRLTVT.

The CDR3 loop reads CAISDRGSSMNTGELFF. The CDR3 DNA reads TGTGCCATCAGTGACAGGGGAAGTTCTATGAACACCGGGGAGCTGTTTTTT. V is TRBV10-3 and J is TRBJ2-2; D is possibly TRBD1 (6 bases). The ends were cut back, 3 bases at V and 1 base at J, with 15 bases in the middle. CDR1 ENHRY and CDR2 SYGVKD come from the germline V gene. The CDR3 runs 17 residues.

This clone is medium-sized (0.01 to 0.1%) by share. The genes are TRBV4-1 and TRBJ1-1, with 7 nucleotides matching TRBD1. The CDR3 spans 15 residues. The V segment lost 4 bases and the J segment 1 base; nucleotides outside the gene matches: 6. The germline V gene encodes CDR1 MGHRA and CDR2 YSYEKL. This chain's CDR3 is CASSRSTGPNTEAFF. The CDR3 bases are TGCGCCAGCAGCCGTTCGACAGGGCCGAACACTGAAGCTTTCTTT.

This clone has just a few counts. This chain connects TRBV10-3 to TRBJ1-2; tentative D call: TRBD1 (6 bases). The CDR3 loop spans 13 amino acids. Trimming took 6 bases from V and 0 from J, leaving 8 bases between them. Germline CDR1 and CDR2: ENHRY and SYGVKD. The CDR3 nucleotides are TGTGCCATCAGCAGGGGATCTAACTATGGCTACACCTTC. Translation: CAISRGSNYGYTF.

This clone showed up just a few times. The V and J genes are TRBV11-1 and TRBJ1-1; D is perhaps TRBD1 (5 bases). Germline-derived CDR1 and CDR2 are SGHAT and FQDESV (reference sequence). V was cut by 4 bases and J by 4 bases, with 16 bases left in between. This CDR3 has 15 amino acids. CDR3 amino acids: CASSYSQVGGTEAFF. CDR3 bases: TGTGCCAGCAGCTACTCACAGGTCGGGGGCACTGAAGCTTTCTTT.

A few counts support this clone. This rearrangement joins TRBV4-2 to TRBJ2-1; TRBD2 matches 7 bases. The V gene end was trimmed by 5 bases and the J gene end by 6 bases; junction bases not matched to a gene: 7. CDR3 length: 14 residues. Per germline, CDR1 LGHNA and CDR2 YNFKEQ. CDR3 coding DNA: TGTGCCAGCAGCATCACTAGCGACGCCAATGAGCAGTTCTTC. It is translated as CASSITSDANEQFF.

This clone was counted a few times. The chain employs TRBV5-6 and TRBJ2-5; TRBD1 agrees at 7 bases. Per germline, CDR1 SGHDT and CDR2 YYEEEE. Trimming took 4 bases from V and 3 from J; bases not matched to a gene: 3. The CDR3 runs to 13 residues. The CDR3 DNA sequence: TGTGCCAGCAGCGACAGGGTAAAAGAGACCCAGTACTTC. Translation gives CASSDRVKETQYF.

This clone has more than one count but fewer than ten. The V call is TRBV5-6, the J call TRBJ2-7; D is unresolved. Germline assignment: CDR1 SGHDT and CDR2 YYEEEE. V was shortened by 2 bases and J by 5 bases, with 14 bases between the two germline ends. The CDR3 totals 14 residues. In DNA form, the CDR3 reads TGTGCCAGCAGCTTTCGGCGGATCACCAACGAGCAGTACTTC. As protein: CASSFRRITNEQYF. Filled out from reference TRBV5-6 and TRBJ2-7, the complete variable domain reads DAGVTQSPTHLIKTRGQQVTLRCSPKSGHDTVSWYQQALGQGPQFIFQYYEEEERQRGNFPDRFSGHQFPNYSSELNVNALLLGDSALYLCASSFRRITNEQYFGPGTRLTVT.

This clone was seen only a few times. The chain carries TRBV27 and TRBJ1-5; 7 bases line up with TRBD1. J was trimmed by 7 bases and V by 4 bases; bases with no gene match: 10. Germline V gene lookup returns CDR1 MNHEY and CDR2 SMNVEV (reference sequence). The CDR3 loop spans 15 amino acids. The CDR3 here is CASSSEGAGPQPQHF. CDR3 coding DNA: TGTGCCAGCAGTTCAGAGGGGGCCGGTCCCCAGCCCCAGCATTTT.

The genes are TRBV27 and TRBJ2-1; 9 bases line up with TRBD1. V gave up 5 bases and J gave up 0 bases; unmatched junction bases: 11. This CDR3 contains 18 residues. Germline V gene lookup returns CDR1 MNHEY and CDR2 SMNVEV (reference sequence). Written as DNA, the CDR3 is TGTGCCAGCAGTCCTCTCCGGACAGGGGCTAGCTCCTACAATGAGCAGTTCTTC. Translating gives CASSPLRTGASSYNEQFF.

This clone was counted between two and nine times. The genes are TRBV10-3 and TRBJ2-3, with D maybe TRBD2 (5 bases). Looked up from germline, CDR1 is ENHRY and CDR2 is SYGVKD. The CDR3 totals 16 residues. V lost 4 bases to trimming and J lost 0 bases, with 14 bases between them. The CDR3 DNA reads TGTGCCATCAGTGCCACCCCGGGAAGTAGCACAGATACGCAGTATTTT. It codes for CAISATPGSSTDTQYF.

The chain links TRBV19 to TRBJ2-7; TRBD1 matches at 7 bases. This CDR3 region has 13 residues. Unmatched junction bases numbered 8, after V lost 10 bases and J lost 2 bases. Germline values: CDR1 LNHDA, CDR2 SQIVND (reference sequence). The CDR3 loop reads CATSAGGAYEQYF. The CDR3 DNA reads TGTGCCACCAGTGCAGGGGGTGCCTACGAGCAGTACTTC.

This clone appeared a single time. This chain connects TRBV27 to TRBJ2-3; 11 positions match TRBD1. The CDR3 spans 14 residues. Germline CDR1 is MNHEY and CDR2 is SMNVEV (reference sequence). V gave up 4 bases and J gave up 6 bases; unmatched junction bases: 3. CDR3 coding DNA: TGTGCCAGCAGTTCGGGACAGGGGGGGGATACGCAGTATTTT. Encoded protein: CASSSGQGGDTQYF.

This clone has only a few counts. The rearrangement joins TRBV10-2 to TRBJ2-2, with no clear D. The ends were cut back, 6 bases at V and 3 bases at J, with 5 bases in the middle. Germline CDR1 is WSHSY and CDR2 is SAAADI. The CDR3 extends over 12 amino acids. The CDR3 region has the DNA TGCGCCAGCAGCTCGGACACCGGGGAGCTGTTTTTT. As protein: CASSSDTGELFF.

The chain couples TRBV10-3 to TRBJ2-1; the D gene is possibly TRBD2 (6 bases). CDR3 size: 14 residues. Trimming removed 0 bases from V and 8 bases from J, with 11 bases in between. CDR1 ENHRY and CDR2 SYGVKD come from the germline V gene. Here the CDR3 DNA reads TGTGCCATCAGTGAGTCGTTAGCGGTCGATGAGCAGTTCTTC. Its translation: CAISESLAVDEQFF.

The V and J genes are TRBV5-6 and TRBJ2-7; 11 bases agree with TRBD2. CDR1 is SGHDT and CDR2 is YYEEEE in the germline V gene. With V trimmed by 6 bases and J by 6 bases, 17 bases remained unmatched. The CDR3 is made up of 17 amino acids. The DNA of the CDR3 is TGTGCCAGCACCAAGGCCGGAGTGCTAGCGGGAGGCGGCGAGCAGTACTTC. Its protein product is CASTKAGVLAGGGEQYF.

The chain combines TRBV7-9 with TRBJ2-3, with TRBD1 matching 7 bases. Per the germline V gene, CDR1 is SEHNR and CDR2 is FQNEAQ (reference sequence). This CDR3 region has 15 residues. The V gene end was trimmed by 4 bases and the J gene end by 3 bases; junction bases not matched to a gene: 7. The CDR3 loop is CASSSSGGATDTQYF. DNA of the CDR3: TGTGCCAGCAGCTCATCAGGGGGTGCAACAGATACGCAGTATTTT.